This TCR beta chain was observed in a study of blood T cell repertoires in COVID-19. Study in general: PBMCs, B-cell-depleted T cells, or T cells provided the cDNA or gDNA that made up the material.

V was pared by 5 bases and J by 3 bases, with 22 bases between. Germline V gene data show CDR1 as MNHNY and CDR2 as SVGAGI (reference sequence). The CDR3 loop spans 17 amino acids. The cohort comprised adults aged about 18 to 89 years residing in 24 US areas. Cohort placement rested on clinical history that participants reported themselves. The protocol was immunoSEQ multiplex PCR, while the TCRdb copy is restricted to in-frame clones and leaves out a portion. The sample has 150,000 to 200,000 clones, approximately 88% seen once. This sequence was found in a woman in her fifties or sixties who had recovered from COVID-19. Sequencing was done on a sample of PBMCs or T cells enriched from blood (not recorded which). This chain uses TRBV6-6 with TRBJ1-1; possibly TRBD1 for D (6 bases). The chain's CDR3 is CASSLQGGGVRDTEAFF. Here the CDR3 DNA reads TGTGCCAGCAGTCTTCAAGGGGGGGGCGTAAGGGACACTGAAGCTTTCTTT.